The 19 T cell receptor beta chains below all came from one sample that was sequenced in a study of blood T cells in healthy people across ages. A J-beta primer mix and a sample-barcoded 5' primer were used in a second PCR of about 7 to 12 cycles. MiXCR, run by TCRdb on the 5' RACE reads, gives a single entry per CDR3 protein. Of around 800,000 distinct CDR3 sequences listed, approximately 24% are singletons. This sample also belongs to another study, concerning T cells of mothers and their children.

Sequenced input: blood. The receptors were sampled from a boy aged 5-17 years in good health.

This sequence joins TRBV20-1 and TRBJ1-1; D call uncertain. CDR1 and CDR2 from the germline V gene are DFQATT and SNEGSKA (reference sequence). V dropped 3 bases and J dropped 0 bases, with 5 bases sitting between them. The CDR3 runs 12 residues. CDR3 sequence reads: CSASYVNTEAFF. CDR3 in DNA: TGCAGTGCTAGTTACGTGAACACTGAAGCTTTCTTT.

The chain joins TRBV28 to TRBJ2-1; the D call may be TRBD1 or TRBD2 (6 bases each). The CDR3 has 18 residues. V lost 1 base, J lost 6 bases, and 22 bases lay in between. The germline V gene encodes CDR1 MDHEN and CDR2 SYDVKM. As DNA, the CDR3 is TGTGCCAGCAGTTTATCGCCCTATAGACTAGTCAGGGGCAATGAGCAGTTCTTC. It encodes CASSLSPYRLVRGNEQFF.

CDR3 region: CASSLAGRGLTDTGELFF. The CDR3 bases are TGTGCCAGCAGCTTGGCAGGGAGGGGTCTGACGGACACCGGGGAGCTGTTTTTT. J is TRBJ2-2 and V is TRBV7-6, with TRBD2 matching over 7 bases. The junction had 13 bases not matched to a gene; V was cut back by 3 bases and J by 3 bases. This CDR3 comprises 18 residues. Germline V gene data show CDR1 as SGHVS and CDR2 as FNYEAQ.

The V call is TRBV6-5, the J call TRBJ1-4; 7 bases are a match to TRBD1. CDR1 and CDR2 from the germline V gene are MNHEY and SVGAGI. The CDR3 runs to 13 residues. V shed 5 bases, J shed 10 bases, and the junction held 7 bases outside the gene matches. The CDR3 sequence: CASSLGTAGKLFF. In DNA form, the CDR3 reads TGTGCCAGCAGTCTCGGGACAGCAGGAAAACTGTTTTTT.

This clonotype has just a few counts. The chain carries TRBV28 and TRBJ1-1; 9 bases align to TRBD1. The junction had 7 bases not matched to a gene; V was cut back by 2 bases and J by 6 bases. The CDR3 length is 15 residues. CDR1 and CDR2 from the germline V gene are MDHEN and SYDVKM. CDR3 amino acids: CASSLGDRGVAEAFF. The DNA for the CDR3 is TGTGCCAGCAGTTTAGGTGACAGGGGGGTTGCTGAAGCTTTCTTT.

The genes are TRBV12-3 or TRBV12-4 and TRBJ1-1; 7 bases fit TRBD1. There are 14 residues in the CDR3. V gave up 6 bases and J gave up 7 bases; unmatched junction bases: 11. The CDR3 nucleotides read TGTGCCAGCAGCCGAGATAGACAGGGCGGTGAAGCTTTCTTT. Amino acid sequence: CASSRDRQGGEAFF.

The chain is built from TRBV9 and TRBJ2-2, with D possibly called TRBD1 or TRBD2 (6 bases each). The V gene's germline CDR1 is SGDLS and CDR2 YYNGEE. The CDR3 length is 17 residues. V was trimmed by 3 bases and J by 5 bases, leaving 20 bases between them. CDR3 protein: CASSGSLRGPLTGELFF. CDR3 nucleotides: TGTGCCAGCAGCGGTAGCCTCCGGGGGCCTCTAACCGGGGAGCTGTTTTTT. Filled out from reference TRBV9 and TRBJ2-2, the complete variable domain reads DSGVTQTPKHLITATGQRVTLRCSPRSGDLSVYWYQQSLDQGLQFLIQYYNGEERAKGNILERFSAQQFPDLHSELNLSSLELGDSALYFCASSGSLRGPLTGELFFGEGSRLTVL.

Remarks on this clonotype: A junction boundary mismatches the germline segment, possibly from a read error. The rearrangement links TRBV12-3 or TRBV12-4 to TRBJ2-3; the D gene is possibly TRBD1 (6 bases). The length of the CDR3 is 16 residues. Written as DNA, the CDR3 is TGTGCCAGCAGTTTTCTGGGGGCCGTGATAACAGATACGGAGTATTTT. Its translation: CASSFLGAVITDTEYF.

This clonotype has more than one count but fewer than ten. V is TRBV7-2 and J is TRBJ1-1, with D maybe TRBD1 (6 bases). The CDR3 length is 15 residues. V was shortened by 4 bases and J by 1 base, with 13 bases between the two germline ends. In germline, CDR1 is SGHTA, CDR2 FQGNSA. Here the CDR3 reads CASSSEGQWNTEAFF. In DNA, the CDR3 is TGTGCCAGCAGCTCCGAGGGACAATGGAACACTGAAGCTTTCTTT.

This clonotype was found many times. The chain couples TRBV10-3 to TRBJ2-5; 9 nucleotides line up with TRBD2. The CDR3 covers 15 residues. Germline loops: CDR1 ENHRY, CDR2 SYGVKD. The trim removed 8 bases at V and 1 base at J, leaving 8 bases unmatched. The CDR3 reads CAIGRRGGIQETQYF. The CDR3 nucleotides read TGTGCCATCGGGAGGCGGGGGGGGATCCAAGAGACCCAGTACTTC.

This clonotype has just a few counts. This rearrangement joins TRBV12-3 or TRBV12-4 to TRBJ1-2; perhaps TRBD1 as D (6 bases). The CDR3 covers 13 residues. The V end was cut by 7 bases, the J end by 8 bases, with 17 bases between. CDR3 bases: TGTGCCAGCACCAGAGGGGGGGTAGGAGGCTACACCTTC. This codes for CASTRGGVGGYTF.

The chain is built from TRBV5-1 and TRBJ2-6; no clear D gene. Germline CDR1 is SGHRS and CDR2 is YFSETQ. The V end was cut by 0 bases, the J end by 2 bases, with 6 bases between. The length of the CDR3 is 15 residues. DNA for the CDR3: TGCGCCAGCAGCTTGGTTGTAGCTGGGGCCAACGTCCTGACTTTC. This encodes CASSLVVAGANVLTF.

This clonotype has more than one count but fewer than ten. The chain uses TRBV6-6 and TRBJ1-5, with D possibly matching TRBD1 (5 bases). The germline CDR1 and CDR2 sequences are MNHNY and SVGAGI (reference sequence). Deletions cut 6 bases from V and 7 bases from J, with 13 bases between. The CDR3 extends over 13 amino acids. This CDR3 is CASSPRGWQPQHF. The CDR3 region has the DNA TGTGCCAGCAGCCCCCGGGGGTGGCAGCCCCAGCATTTT.

The rearrangement uses TRBV10-3 and TRBJ2-2; the D gene is possibly TRBD2 (5 bases). The CDR3 runs to 14 residues. Between the trimmed V and J ends, which lost 2 bases and 6 bases, there was a span of 10 bases. Germline V gives CDR1 ENHRY, CDR2 SYGVKD. The CDR3 protein is CAISEQRESGELFF. The CDR3 bases are TGTGCCATCAGTGAGCAGAGGGAGTCCGGGGAGCTGTTTTTT.

The chain couples TRBV12-3 or TRBV12-4 to TRBJ1-2, with D hard to call. The germline V and J ends were trimmed by 6 bases and 3 bases, with 20 bases remaining between them. The CDR3 sequence is 16 residues long. CDR3: CASSNPRLLGHYGYTF. In nucleotides, the CDR3 is TGTGCCAGCAGCAACCCGCGTCTCCTGGGTCACTATGGCTACACCTTC.

This sequence joins TRBV30 and TRBJ2-5; D tentatively reads TRBD1 or TRBD2 (5 bases each). The CDR3 is 13 residues long. Trimming removed 1 base at V and 1 base at J, with 7 bases between. The germline V gene has CDR1 GTSNPN and CDR2 SVGIG (reference sequence). The DNA for the CDR3 is TGTGCCTGGAGTGCGGGGCCCCAAGAGACCCAGTACTTC. It is translated as CAWSAGPQETQYF. The variable domain in full, completed from reference TRBV30 and TRBJ2-5, reads SQTIHQWPATLVQPVGSPLSLECTVEGTSNPNLYWYRQAAGRGLQLLFYSVGIGQISSEVPQNLSASRPQDRQFILSSKKLLLSDSGFYLCAWSAGPQETQYFGPGTRLLVL.

This chain joins TRBV5-6 and TRBJ1-5, with D tentatively TRBD1 (6 bases). V was cut by 4 bases and J by 7 bases, with 18 bases left in between. Germline CDR1 and CDR2: SGHDT and YYEEEE. CDR3 length: 15 residues. CDR3 DNA sequence: TGTGCCAGCAGCATTACAGGGAGAGAGGGGCAGCCCCAGCATTTT. Protein: CASSITGREGQPQHF.

The rearrangement uses TRBV6-1 and TRBJ1-2, with D unresolved. V shed 1 base and J shed 2 bases, with 11 bases lying between them. Germline CDR1 MNHNS, CDR2 SASEGT. This CDR3 region has 15 residues. The CDR3 DNA reads TGTGCCAGCAGTGAAGGGGGTGGGTCGAACTATGGCTACACCTTC. Amino acid sequence: CASSEGGGSNYGYTF.

This clonotype has only one observation. For the CDR3, the DNA is TGTGCCAGCAGCTCCGGCAGTCGAATTGTAGGGCGGAACACTGAAGCTTTCTTT. Its protein is CASSSGSRIVGRNTEAFF. The chain uses TRBV7-9 and TRBJ1-1; D is unresolved. Germline values: CDR1 SEHNR, CDR2 FQNEAQ (reference sequence). V was trimmed by 4 bases and J by 1 base, leaving 22 bases between them. The CDR3 runs 18 residues.